The present T cell receptor (beta chain) was sequenced within a study of CD8 T cells in ankylosing spondylitis. This CDR3 region has 15 residues. Per germline, CDR1 DFQATT and CDR2 SNEGSKA (reference sequence). V dropped 1 base and J dropped 7 bases, with 19 bases sitting between them. Libraries of TCR beta came from quantitative 5'-RACE with molecular barcodes. TCRdb re-called the 5' RACE reads with MiXCR, one entry per CDR3 protein. The sample records over 400,000 distinct CDR3 sequences, roughly a quarter being singletons. This clonotype was seen a few times. The antigen is undetermined. General study points: Reportedly, disease-linked clones are significantly enriched in ankylosing spondylitis patients' matched synovial fluid. Ankylosing spondylitis blood appeared to be characterized by a TCR beta motif of about 8 highly homologous variants. Prior work had noted some motif variants in reactive arthritis blood and synovial fluid.

This chain connects TRBV20-1 to TRBJ1-2; no reliable D call. The specimen sequenced was blood, either unsorted or a sorted T cell fraction (not recorded which). The TCR was taken from a male donor with ankylosing spondylitis. DNA for the CDR3: TGCAGTGCTAGAGGGGAAAGTGACACCCGAATTGGCTACACCTTC. Amino acid sequence: CSARGESDTRIGYTF.